This entry concerns a single T cell receptor beta chain. The V end was cut by 1 base, the J end by 7 bases, with 8 bases between. CDR3 length: 13 amino acids. Germline V gene sequence: CDR1 SNHLY, CDR2 FYNNEI. The data are from a study of blood T cell repertoires in COVID-19. Clones were read by immunoSEQ multiplex PCR, and TCRdb kept only the in-frame ones, dropping some. The sample lists 150,000 to 200,000 clones; 82% were seen once. V gene TRBV2 combines with J gene TRBJ1-5; D gene uncertain. The sequence derives from a man between 50 and 59 years old who had recovered from COVID-19. Sequenced input: PBMCs or T cells enriched from blood (not recorded which). CDR3: CASSEGLWQPQHF. The CDR3 DNA reads as TGTGCCAGCAGTGAAGGGCTTTGGCAGCCCCAGCATTTT.